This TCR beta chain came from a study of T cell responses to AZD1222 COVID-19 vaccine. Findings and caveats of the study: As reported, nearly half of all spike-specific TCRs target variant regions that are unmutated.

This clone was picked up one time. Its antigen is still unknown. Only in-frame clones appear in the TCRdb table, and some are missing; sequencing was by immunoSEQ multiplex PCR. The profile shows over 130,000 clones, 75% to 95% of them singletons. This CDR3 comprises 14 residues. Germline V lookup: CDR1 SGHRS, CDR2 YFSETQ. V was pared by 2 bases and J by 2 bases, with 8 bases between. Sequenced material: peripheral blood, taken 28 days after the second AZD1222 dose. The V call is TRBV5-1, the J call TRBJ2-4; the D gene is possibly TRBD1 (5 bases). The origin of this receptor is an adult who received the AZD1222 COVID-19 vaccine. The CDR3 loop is CASSLQEPKNIQYF. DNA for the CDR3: TGCGCCAGCAGCTTACAGGAACCCAAAAACATTCAGTACTTC. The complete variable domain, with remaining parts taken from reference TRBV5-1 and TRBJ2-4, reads KAGVTQTPRYLIKTRGQQVTLSCSPISGHRSVSWYQQTPGQGLQFLFEYFSETQRNKGNFPGRFSGRQFSNSRSEMNVSTLELGDSALYLCASSLQEPKNIQYFGAGTRLSVL.